This T cell receptor (beta chain) was retrieved from a study of molecular identifiers for immune sequencing clone quantification. About this clonotype: Its target is unknown. A much larger clone is a single base away; this may be a read error.

General observations from the study: Jurkat TCR RNA spiked in from one cell reportedly remained identifiable amid about a million naive cells.

Methods described previously, with TCR primers listed, were used for bulk TCR libraries. In TCRdb, the PCR reads were re-called with MiXCR into one record per CDR3 protein. The sample carries roughly 300,000 distinct CDR3 sequences, 24% recorded once. Sample: naive CD8+ T cells from blood, with Jurkat cell RNA spiked in. The subset was: FACS-sorted CD8+CD4-CCR7+CD45RA+ naive T cells. The receptor was isolated from a human donor in good health. Some libraries in this study had Jurkat cell RNA spiked in.

CDR3 protein: CASSLGGLTDTRYF. DNA of the CDR3: TGCGCCAGCAGCTTGGGAGGGCTCACAGATACGCGGTATTTT. The rearrangement uses TRBV5-1 and TRBJ2-3; the D gene is possibly TRBD2 (5 bases). Germline V gene sequence: CDR1 SGHRS, CDR2 YFSETQ. This CDR3 region has 14 residues.